This T cell receptor beta chain comes out of a study of T-cell memory formation after mild COVID-19. A single record per CDR3 protein comes from TCRdb applying MiXCR to the 5' RACE reads. The profile shows 350,000 to 500,000 distinct CDR3 sequences, 20% of them singletons. V was clipped by 2 bases and J by 8 bases, with 9 bases between them. The CDR3 covers 11 residues. From germline, CDR1 is DFQATT and CDR2 SNEGSKA (reference sequence). The receptor's source is an adult woman who had mild COVID-19 (a few samples of this study predate the infection). Cell type and time point are not known. Sequencing input: PBMCs or a T cell subset sorted from them (not recorded which). The J gene is TRBJ1-1, the V gene TRBV20-1; weak D call: TRBD1 (5 bases). The CDR3 DNA sequence: TGCAGTGCTAGACGGACAAAGGAAGCTTTCTTT. Residues: CSARRTKEAFF.